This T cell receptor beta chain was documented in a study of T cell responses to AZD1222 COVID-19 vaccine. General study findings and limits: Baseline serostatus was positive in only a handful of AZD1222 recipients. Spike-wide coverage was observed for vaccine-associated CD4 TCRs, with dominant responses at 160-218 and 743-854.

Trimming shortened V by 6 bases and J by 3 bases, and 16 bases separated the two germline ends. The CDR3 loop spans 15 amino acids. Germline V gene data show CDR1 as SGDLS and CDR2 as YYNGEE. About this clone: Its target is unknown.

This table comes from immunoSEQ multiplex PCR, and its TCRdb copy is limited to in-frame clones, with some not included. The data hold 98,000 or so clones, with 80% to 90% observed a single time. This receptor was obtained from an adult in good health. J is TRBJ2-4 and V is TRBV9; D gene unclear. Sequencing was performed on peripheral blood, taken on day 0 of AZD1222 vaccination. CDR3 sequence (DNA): TGTGCCAGCACCCCCCCCCGGGCACGCAAAAACATTCAGTACTTC. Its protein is CASTPPRARKNIQYF.